The source of this TCR beta chain is a study of cytomegalovirus exposure and HLA in healthy donors. Findings of the study overall: Common viral pathogens (according to a later analysis) appeared linked to several of the most significant clusters.

The V gene's germline CDR1 is LGHNA and CDR2 YNFKEQ. This CDR3 contains 18 residues. J lost 7 bases, V lost 0 bases, and 12 bases had no gene match. To note about this clone: As yet, its antigen is unknown.

The primer mix had 60 Vbeta and 13 Jbeta primers. Data came from immunoSEQ multiplex PCR; TCRdb stores just in-frame clones and leaves some out. Of about 140,000 clones listed, 82% are singletons. The chain links TRBV4-2 to TRBJ2-1; TRBD2 matches at 10 bases. The sample was PBMCs. The sequence was collected from a male donor in good health and CMV-seronegative. In nucleotides, the CDR3 is TGTGCCAGCAGCCAAGAACTAGCGGGAATCCCCGTCATAAATGAGCAGTTCTTC. Protein product: CASSQELAGIPVINEQFF.